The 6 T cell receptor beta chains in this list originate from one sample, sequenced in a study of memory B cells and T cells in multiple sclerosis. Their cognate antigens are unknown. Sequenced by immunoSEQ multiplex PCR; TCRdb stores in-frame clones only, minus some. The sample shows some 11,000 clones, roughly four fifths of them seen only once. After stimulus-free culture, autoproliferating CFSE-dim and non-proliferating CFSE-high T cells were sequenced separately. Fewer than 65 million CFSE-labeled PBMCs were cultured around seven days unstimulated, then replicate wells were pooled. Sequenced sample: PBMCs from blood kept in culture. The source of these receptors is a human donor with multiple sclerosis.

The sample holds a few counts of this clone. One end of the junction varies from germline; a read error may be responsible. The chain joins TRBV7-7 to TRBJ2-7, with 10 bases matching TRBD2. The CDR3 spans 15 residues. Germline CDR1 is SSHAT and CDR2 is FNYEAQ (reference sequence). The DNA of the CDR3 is TGTGCTAGCAGCTTAGCTAGCGGGAGTTCGTACGAGCAGTACTTC. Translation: CASSLASGSSYEQYF.

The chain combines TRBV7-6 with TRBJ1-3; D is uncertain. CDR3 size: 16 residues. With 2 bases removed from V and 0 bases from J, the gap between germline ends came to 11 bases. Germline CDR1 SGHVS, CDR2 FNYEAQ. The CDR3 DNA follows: TGTGCCAGCAGCTTAAAGGGTCTTAGCTCTGGAAACACCATATATTTT. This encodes CASSLKGLSSGNTIYF.

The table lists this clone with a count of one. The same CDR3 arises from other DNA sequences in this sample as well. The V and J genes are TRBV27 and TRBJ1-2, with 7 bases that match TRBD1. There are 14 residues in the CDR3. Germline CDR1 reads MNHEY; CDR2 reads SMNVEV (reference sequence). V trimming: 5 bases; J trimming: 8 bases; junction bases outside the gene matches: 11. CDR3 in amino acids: CASSRAGTVYGYTF. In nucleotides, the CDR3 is TGTGCCAGCAGTAGAGCCGGGACAGTATACGGCTACACCTTC.

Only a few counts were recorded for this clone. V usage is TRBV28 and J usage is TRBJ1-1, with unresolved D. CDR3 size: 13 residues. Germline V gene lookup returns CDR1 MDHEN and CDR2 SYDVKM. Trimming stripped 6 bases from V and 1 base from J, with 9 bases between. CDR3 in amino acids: CASRTSANTEAFF. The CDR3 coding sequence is TGTGCCAGCAGAACATCAGCGAACACTGAAGCTTTCTTT.

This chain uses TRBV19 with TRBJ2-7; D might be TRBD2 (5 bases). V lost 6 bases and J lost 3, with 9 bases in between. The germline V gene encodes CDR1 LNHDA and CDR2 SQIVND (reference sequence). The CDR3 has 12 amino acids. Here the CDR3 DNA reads TGTGCCAGTAGATCCGACTACTACGAGCAGTACTTC. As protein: CASRSDYYEQYF.

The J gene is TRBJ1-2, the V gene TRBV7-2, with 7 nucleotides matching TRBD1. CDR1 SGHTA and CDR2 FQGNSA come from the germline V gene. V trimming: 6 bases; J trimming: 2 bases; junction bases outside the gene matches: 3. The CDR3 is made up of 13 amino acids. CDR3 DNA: TGTGCCAGCAGTGCACAGGGGAACTATGGCTACACCTTC. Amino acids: CASSAQGNYGYTF.